The 29 T cell receptor beta chains in this list originate from one sample, sequenced in a study of OX40 agonist ivuxolimab in advanced cancers. The protocol was immunoSEQ multiplex PCR, while the TCRdb copy is restricted to in-frame clones and leaves out a portion. The sample has 90,000 to 100,000 clones, approximately 91% seen once. The sample was CD4+ or CD8+ T cells sorted from blood, taken in a trial of the OX40 agonist ivuxolimab. The receptors shown here come from an adult with an advanced solid tumor such as melanoma, head and neck, liver or kidney cancer.

DNA of the CDR3: TGTGCCAGCAGCTTAGTGGTGGCGGGAGTAGGTAATTCACCCCTCCACTTT. Translation gives CASSLVVAGVGNSPLHF. This chain uses TRBV7-9 with TRBJ1-6; D not resolved. The germline V and J ends were trimmed by 1 base and 6 bases, with 16 bases remaining between them. Germline lookup yields CDR1 SEHNR and CDR2 FQNEAQ (reference sequence). The CDR3 runs 17 residues. Filled out from reference TRBV7-9 and TRBJ1-6, the complete variable domain reads DTGVSQNPRHKITKRGQNVTFRCDPISEHNRLYWYRQTLGQGPEFLTYFQNEAQLEKSRLLSDRFSAERPKGSFSTLEIQRTEQGDSAMYLCASSLVVAGVGNSPLHFGNGTRLTVT.

CDR3 sequence reads: CASSPRQSYEQYV. In DNA form, the CDR3 reads TGTGCCAGCAGTCCCCGACAATCCTACGAGCAGTACGTC. The chain employs TRBV2 and TRBJ2-7, with D uncertain. Germline CDR1 SNHLY, CDR2 FYNNEI. There are 13 residues in the CDR3. Between the trimmed V and J ends, which lost 5 bases and 1 base, there was a span of 9 bases.

The chain is built from TRBV5-8 and TRBJ2-1; D unclear. This CDR3 has 15 amino acids. Trimming left V 0 bases short and J 8 bases short, with 15 bases between. Germline values: CDR1 SGHTS, CDR2 YDEGEE. CDR3 sequence: CASSLGQLGIDEQFF. The CDR3 nucleotides are TGTGCCAGCAGCTTGGGTCAGTTGGGCATCGATGAGCAGTTCTTC.

The CDR3 DNA reads as TGCGCCAGCAGCCTCAGCGGGAGCATCGCCAATGAGCAGTTCTTC. This codes for CASSLSGSIANEQFF. This chain uses TRBV5-1 with TRBJ2-1; TRBD2 matches at 8 bases. Germline V CDR1 and CDR2: SGHRS, YFSETQ. The V segment lost 4 bases and the J segment 6 bases; nucleotides outside the gene matches: 9. This CDR3 comprises 15 residues.

The rearrangement links TRBV7-9 to TRBJ2-2; 7 bases map to TRBD1. Germline loops: CDR1 SEHNR, CDR2 FQNEAQ (reference sequence). Trimming at V came to 5 bases and at J to 0 bases, leaving 6 bases not matched to a gene. This CDR3 is 16 amino acids long. Written as DNA, the CDR3 is TGTGCCAGCAGCCGCGGTACAGGGGCGAACACCGGGGAGCTGTTTTTT. Amino acid sequence: CASSRGTGANTGELFF.

V is TRBV28 and J is TRBJ2-3, with 7 bases fitting TRBD2. The germline gives CDR1 MDHEN, CDR2 SYDVKM. With 6 bases clipped from V and 4 bases from J, the junction kept 10 bases outside the gene matches. This CDR3 is 15 amino acids long. The CDR3 region is CASRVLAAVPDTQYF. CDR3 sequence (DNA): TGTGCCAGCAGAGTCCTAGCGGCGGTCCCAGATACGCAGTATTTT. The full variable domain, with the rest looked up from reference TRBV28 and TRBJ2-3, is DVKVTQSSRYLVKRTGEKVFLECVQDMDHENMFWYRQDPGLGLRLIYFSYDVKMKEKGDIPEGYSVSREKKERFSLILESASTNQTSMYLCASRVLAAVPDTQYFGPGTRLTVL.

In the case of this clone: At the DNA level, this CDR3 is encoded by other sequences in the same sample as well. V and J are TRBV30 and TRBJ1-5; no firm D call. Trimming pared 3 bases from V and 0 bases from J, leaving 6 bases between. The CDR3 runs to 13 residues. Germline CDR1 reads GTSNPN; CDR2 reads SVGIG (reference sequence). The CDR3 here is CAWSEDSNQPQHF. CDR3 coding DNA: TGTGCCTGGAGCGAAGATAGCAATCAGCCCCAGCATTTT.

This clone was detected only once. J is TRBJ2-7 and V is TRBV28; D is undetermined. V gave up 5 bases and J gave up 0 bases, with 2 bases separating them. This CDR3 contains 11 residues. From germline, CDR1 is MDHEN and CDR2 SYDVKM. The CDR3 reads CASSGSYEQYF. CDR3 DNA: TGTGCCAGCAGTGGCTCCTACGAGCAGTACTTC.

This rearrangement joins TRBV27 to TRBJ1-5; D is ambiguous. Trimming took off 0 bases at V and 0 bases at J, with 6 bases between the two ends. The V gene's germline CDR1 is MNHEY and CDR2 SMNVEV (reference sequence). The CDR3 has 15 residues. Here the CDR3 reads CASSLSTYSNQPQHF. The CDR3 bases are TGTGCCAGCAGTTTATCCACGTATAGCAATCAGCCCCAGCATTTT.

This chain uses TRBV2 with TRBJ1-6, with TRBD1 matching 9 bases. Germline assignment: CDR1 SNHLY and CDR2 FYNNEI. The CDR3 runs 14 residues. J lost 7 bases, V lost 6 bases, and 4 bases had no gene match. The CDR3 protein is CASRGQGRNSPLHF. DNA of the CDR3: TGTGCCAGCAGGGGACAGGGCAGGAATTCACCCCTCCACTTT.

V gene TRBV4-2 combines with J gene TRBJ1-5, with D hard to call. CDR1 and CDR2 (germline): LGHNA, YNFKEQ. The ends were cut back, 0 bases at V and 5 bases at J, with 23 bases in the middle. This CDR3 contains 19 residues. The CDR3 sequence: CASSQEIGGGRRVYQPQHF. CDR3 sequence (DNA): TGTGCCAGCAGCCAAGAAATAGGTGGTGGAAGAAGGGTTTATCAGCCCCAGCATTTT.

The V and J genes are TRBV18 and TRBJ2-2; no reliable D call. CDR1 is KGHSH and CDR2 is LQKENI in the germline V gene. The CDR3 runs 12 residues. V shed 5 bases and J shed 7 bases, with 8 bases lying between them. Written as DNA, the CDR3 is TGTGCCAGCTCAATCCGCAACGGGGAGCTGTTTTTT. It yields the protein CASSIRNGELFF.

V is TRBV7-3 and J is TRBJ2-1, with 8 positions matching TRBD1. The CDR3 loop spans 13 amino acids. The V and J ends lost 4 bases and 5 bases, in that order; junction bases with no gene match: 1. Germline V gene data show CDR1 as SGHTA and CDR2 as FQGTGA. CDR3 nucleotide sequence: TGTGCCAGCAGCTCGGGACAGGACAATGAGCAGTTCTTC. Its protein is CASSSGQDNEQFF. The full variable domain, completed using reference TRBV7-3 and TRBJ2-1, is GAGVSQTPSNKVTEKGKYVELRCDPISGHTALYWYRQSLGQGPEFLIYFQGTGAADDSGLPNDRFFAVRPEGSVSTLKIQRTERGDSAVYLCASSSGQDNEQFFGPGTRLTVL.

The CDR3 DNA sequence: TGTGCCAGCAGCCAGGGACAGGGGGCAGTCAATGAGCAGTTCTTC. Translation gives CASSQGQGAVNEQFF. The chain combines TRBV5-4 with TRBJ2-1, with 12 bases identical to TRBD1. This CDR3 is 15 amino acids long. Germline trimming cut 4 bases from V and 6 bases from J; bases unmatched to any gene: 5. In germline, CDR1 is SGHNT, CDR2 YYREEE (reference sequence).

The rearrangement uses TRBV6-5 and TRBJ1-4; a weak D match, TRBD1 (5 bases). Trimming shortened V by 6 bases and J by 3 bases, and 11 bases separated the two germline ends. CDR3 length: 14 amino acids. The germline V gene has CDR1 MNHEY and CDR2 SVGAGI. CDR3 protein: CASSTGASNEKLFF. CDR3 nucleotide sequence: TGTGCCAGCAGCACCGGGGCCTCTAATGAAAAACTGTTTTTT.

This clone was recorded once. The chain employs TRBV4-3 and TRBJ1-2; 7 nucleotides align to TRBD1. Trimming took 0 bases from V and 4 from J; bases not matched to a gene: 14. The CDR3 runs to 18 residues. Germline loops: CDR1 LGHNA, CDR2 YSLEER. The CDR3 loop is CASSQDNSAGGGVYGYTF. As DNA, the CDR3 is TGCGCCAGCAGCCAAGACAATTCCGCTGGAGGGGGCGTCTATGGCTACACCTTC.

V gene TRBV6-6 combines with J gene TRBJ1-3, with D hard to call. The CDR3 contains 16 residues. V lost 6 bases, J lost 0 bases, and 15 bases lay in between. The germline V gene encodes CDR1 MNHNY and CDR2 SVGAGI (reference sequence). The DNA for the CDR3 is TGTGCCAGCAGCCCCGTTTCCGCGAGCTCTGGAAACACCATATATTTT. Amino acid sequence: CASSPVSASSGNTIYF.

The V and J genes are TRBV7-9 and TRBJ1-2, with D uncertain. Germline CDR1 and CDR2: SEHNR and FQNEAQ (reference sequence). CDR3 size: 12 residues. V gave up 8 bases and J gave up 4 bases, with 11 bases separating them. The chain's CDR3 is CASQRVLYGYTF. The CDR3 coding sequence is TGTGCCAGCCAGCGGGTACTCTATGGCTACACCTTC.

The V gene is TRBV7-2, the J gene TRBJ2-3; perhaps TRBD1 as D (6 bases). The V end was cut by 3 bases, the J end by 4 bases, with 17 bases between. The CDR3 is 16 residues long. Germline CDR1 reads SGHTA; CDR2 reads FQGNSA. The CDR3 reads CASSFTTGIQSDTQYF. In nucleotides, the CDR3 is TGTGCCAGCAGCTTTACTACAGGGATCCAGTCAGATACGCAGTATTTT.

The chain uses TRBV27 and TRBJ2-5; D remains ambiguous. Trimming pared 3 bases from V and 0 bases from J, leaving 8 bases between. CDR1 and CDR2 from the germline V gene are MNHEY and SMNVEV (reference sequence). This CDR3 is built from 14 residues. The CDR3, as DNA: TGTGCCAGCAGTTTTTCGTGGGACCAAGAGACCCAGTACTTC. Amino acid sequence: CASSFSWDQETQYF.

The V and J genes are TRBV19 and TRBJ1-1; D gene unclear. The CDR3 has 15 amino acids. Germline V gives CDR1 LNHDA, CDR2 SQIVND (reference sequence). Trimming stripped 2 bases from V and 2 bases from J, with 12 bases between. The CDR3 is CASSIRRGYNTEAFF. The CDR3 DNA is TGTGCCAGTAGTATAAGGCGAGGTTACAACACTGAAGCTTTCTTT.

The V and J genes are TRBV30 and TRBJ1-2, with no clear D. The V gene's germline CDR1 is GTSNPN and CDR2 SVGIG (reference sequence). There are 14 residues in the CDR3. Trimming took off 0 bases at V and 2 bases at J, with 10 bases between the two ends. Here the CDR3 reads CAWSVWSENYGYTF. CDR3 nucleotide sequence: TGTGCCTGGAGTGTATGGTCCGAGAACTATGGCTACACCTTC.

The chain couples TRBV12-5 to TRBJ2-7; perhaps TRBD2 as D (7 bases). The length of the CDR3 is 13 residues. Germline V lookup: CDR1 LGHNT, CDR2 FRNRAP. This chain's CDR3 is CADAGGRPNEQYF. The CDR3 bases are TGTGCCGACGCCGGGGGGCGTCCGAACGAGCAGTACTTC.

The V gene is TRBV7-2, the J gene TRBJ2-5; weak D call: TRBD2 (6 bases). The germline V and J ends were trimmed by 5 bases and 0 bases, with 16 bases remaining between them. The CDR3 covers 16 residues. Germline V gives CDR1 SGHTA, CDR2 FQGNSA. This CDR3 reads CASSASEVADQETQYF. DNA for the CDR3: TGTGCCAGCAGCGCCTCTGAAGTAGCGGACCAAGAGACCCAGTACTTC. Based on the CDR3 plus reference TRBV7-2 and TRBJ2-5, the full variable domain is GAGVSQSPSNKVTEKGKDVELRCDPISGHTALYWYRQSLGQGLEFLIYFQGNSAPDKSGLPSDRFSAERTGGSVSTLTIQRTQQEDSAVYLCASSASEVADQETQYFGPGTRLLVL.

This clone was found once. The chain is built from TRBV7-2 and TRBJ1-1; D not resolved. CDR1 SGHTA and CDR2 FQGNSA come from the germline V gene. CDR3 length: 15 amino acids. V gave up 1 base and J gave up 4 bases, with 13 bases separating them. The CDR3 here is CASSLEGFGVTEAFF. The CDR3, as DNA: TGTGCCAGCAGCTTAGAGGGTTTTGGGGTCACTGAAGCTTTCTTT.

The J gene is TRBJ2-3, the V gene TRBV7-2; D perhaps matches TRBD1 (6 bases). Germline-derived CDR1 and CDR2 are SGHTA and FQGNSA. The CDR3 is 14 residues long. The V gene lost 4 bases and the J gene lost 5 bases, with 13 bases spanning the gap. The CDR3 DNA reads TGTGCCAGCAGCTCTAGACAGGAGGTAGATACGCAGTATTTT. Its translation: CASSSRQEVDTQYF.

The chain uses TRBV14 and TRBJ1-2, with no clear D. The CDR3 runs to 13 residues. V was shortened by 1 base and J by 3 bases, with 6 bases between the two germline ends. CDR1 is SGHDN and CDR2 is FVKESK in the germline V gene. The CDR3 bases are TGTGCCAGCAGCCAAGTAACAGACTATGGCTACACCTTC. It encodes CASSQVTDYGYTF.

The chain couples TRBV7-9 to TRBJ2-3, with D perhaps TRBD2 (5 bases). Between the trimmed V and J ends, which lost 1 base and 2 bases, there was a span of 13 bases. The CDR3 is made up of 16 amino acids. Germline lookup yields CDR1 SEHNR and CDR2 FQNEAQ (reference sequence). DNA of the CDR3: TGTGCCAGCAGCTTAGAGGGTGGGAGCACCACAGATACGCAGTATTTT. It translates to CASSLEGGSTTDTQYF.

This chain links TRBV29-1 with TRBJ2-5; TRBD1 matches 9 bases. With 7 bases clipped from V and 4 bases from J, the junction kept 7 bases outside the gene matches. This CDR3 is built from 13 residues. In germline, CDR1 is SQVTM, CDR2 ANQGSEA. The CDR3 here is CSAQTGGLETQYF. CDR3 sequence (DNA): TGCAGCGCCCAGACAGGGGGGTTAGAGACCCAGTACTTC.